This T cell receptor (beta chain) was obtained from a study of cytomegalovirus exposure and HLA in healthy donors. Study context: Some 180 million T cells yielded 117 million unique TCR beta sequences in earlier analysis.

Worth noting for this clone: Its specificity is unknown.

Primers for the PCR totalled 60 Vbeta and 13 Jbeta. The repertoire was sequenced with immunoSEQ multiplex PCR; TCRdb's copy has only in-frame clones and lacks some. This table has roughly 140,000 clones, about four fifths appearing once. The study's findings and limits: It was only CMV serostatus that was available as immune exposure information. Researchers left out some V segments, among them TRBV6-2 and TRBV6-3, as indistinguishable.

The J segment lost 4 bases and the V segment lost 4 bases, leaving 10 bases of the junction unmatched. This CDR3 comprises 16 residues. In germline, CDR1 is SEHNR, CDR2 FQNEAQ (reference sequence). This TCR was sampled from a man in his forties or fifties in good health and CMV-seronegative. This sequence joins TRBV7-9 and TRBJ2-7; TRBD2 matches 10 bases. The sample was PBMCs. CDR3 coding DNA: TGTGCCAGCAGCTCGCCGGGACTAGCGTATTCTTACGAGCAGTACTTC. Protein: CASSSPGLAYSYEQYF.